This T cell receptor (beta chain) was sequenced in a study of T cells in Graves' hyperthyroidism and ophthalmopathy. In germline, CDR1 is LGHNT, CDR2 FRNRAP. The CDR3 has 14 residues. The V end was cut by 6 bases, the J end by 2 bases, with 10 bases between. In this sample, this clonotype turned up many times. Antigen unknown. Template material for amplifying TCR beta CDR3 regions consisted of RNA transcripts. HTBI primers were the set used in a first-round RT-PCR of the TCR CDR3. TCRdb reprocessed the multiplex PCR reads via MiXCR and lists one record per CDR3 protein. The sample has about 410,000 distinct CDR3 sequences, around 15% seen once. Broader study findings: Model-based prediction identified ophthalmopathy a median roughly 5.9 months prior to its onset. By a 13 V-J model, ophthalmopathy was set apart from stable hyperthyroidism. Among clonotypes expanded in thyroid above 0.001, most were also found in blood.

Diagnoses used clinical symptoms, serum thyroxine and TRAb, thyroid ultrasound and orbital computed tomography. Sequences were obtained from blood. This TCR came from a woman in her 30s with Graves' ophthalmopathy. The J gene is TRBJ1-4, the V gene TRBV12-5; D is perhaps TRBD1 (5 bases). CDR3: CASGADKTNEKLFF. CDR3 nucleotide sequence: TGTGCTAGTGGGGCGGACAAGACTAATGAAAAACTGTTTTTT.